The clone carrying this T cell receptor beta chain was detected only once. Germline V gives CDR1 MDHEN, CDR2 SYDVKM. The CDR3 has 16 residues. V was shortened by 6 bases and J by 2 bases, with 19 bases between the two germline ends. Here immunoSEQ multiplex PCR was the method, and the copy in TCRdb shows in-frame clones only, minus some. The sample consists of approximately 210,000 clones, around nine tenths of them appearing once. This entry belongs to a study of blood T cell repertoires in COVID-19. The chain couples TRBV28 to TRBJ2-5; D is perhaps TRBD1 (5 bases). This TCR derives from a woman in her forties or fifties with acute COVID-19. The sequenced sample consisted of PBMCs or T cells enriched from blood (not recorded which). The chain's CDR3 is CASSPDSLGPQETQYF. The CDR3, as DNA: TGTGCCAGCAGCCCCGACAGTTTAGGGCCTCAAGAGACCCAGTACTTC.